Detailed here is one T cell receptor (beta chain). Its antigen is unidentified. Measured with immunoSEQ multiplex PCR; TCRdb has only the in-frame clones, and not every one. The sample yields about 81,000 clones, 70% to 90% seen once. Germline CDR1 is SGHTA and CDR2 is FQGNSA. Trimming cost V 1 base and J 4 bases, with 7 bases left between them. There are 14 residues in the CDR3. This sample is part of a study of T cell responses to AZD1222 COVID-19 vaccine. General observations from the study: Baseline serology detected seropositivity in only six AZD1222 recipients.

The gene calls are TRBV7-2 and TRBJ1-4; D call uncertain. The TCR comes from an adult who received the AZD1222 COVID-19 vaccine. Sequencing was performed on peripheral blood, taken 28 days after the second AZD1222 dose. As DNA, the CDR3 is TGTGCCAGCAGCTTAGAACAGTTTAATGAAAAACTGTTTTTT. As protein: CASSLEQFNEKLFF.